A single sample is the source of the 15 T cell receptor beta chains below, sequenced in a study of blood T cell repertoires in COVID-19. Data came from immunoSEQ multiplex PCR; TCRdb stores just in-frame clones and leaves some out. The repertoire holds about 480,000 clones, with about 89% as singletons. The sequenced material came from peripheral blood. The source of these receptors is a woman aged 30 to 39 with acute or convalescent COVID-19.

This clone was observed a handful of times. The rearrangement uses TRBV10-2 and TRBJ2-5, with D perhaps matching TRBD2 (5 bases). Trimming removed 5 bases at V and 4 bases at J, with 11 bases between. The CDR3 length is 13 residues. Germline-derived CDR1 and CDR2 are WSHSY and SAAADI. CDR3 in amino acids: CASSTTRRETQYF. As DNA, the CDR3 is TGCGCCAGCAGTACCACTAGGAGAGAGACCCAGTACTTC.

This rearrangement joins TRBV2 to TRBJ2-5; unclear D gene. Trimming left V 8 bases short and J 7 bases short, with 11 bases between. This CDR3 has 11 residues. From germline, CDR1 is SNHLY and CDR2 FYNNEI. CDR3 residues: CASYVEVTQYF. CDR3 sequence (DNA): TGTGCCAGCTACGTAGAGGTGACCCAGTACTTC.

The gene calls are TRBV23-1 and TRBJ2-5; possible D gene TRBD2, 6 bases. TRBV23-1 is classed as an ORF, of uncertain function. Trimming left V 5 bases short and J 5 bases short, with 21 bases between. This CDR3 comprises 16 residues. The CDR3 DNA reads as TGCGCCAGCAGTGGAGTTCGAGCGGGTATCCGGGAGACCCAGTACTTC. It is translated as CASSGVRAGIRETQYF.

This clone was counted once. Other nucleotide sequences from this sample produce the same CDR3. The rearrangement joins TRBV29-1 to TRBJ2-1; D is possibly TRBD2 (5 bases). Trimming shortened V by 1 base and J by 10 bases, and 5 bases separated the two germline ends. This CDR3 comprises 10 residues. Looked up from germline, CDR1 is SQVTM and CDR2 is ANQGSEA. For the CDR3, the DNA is TGCAGCGTTGAAGCGGGGGAGCAGTTCTTC. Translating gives CSVEAGEQFF.

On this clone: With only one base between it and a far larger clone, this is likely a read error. CDR3 in DNA: TGTGCCAGCAGCTTATACAGGGGGGGCAATCAGCCCCAGCATTTT. It is translated as CASSLYRGGNQPQHF. The chain joins TRBV7-6 to TRBJ1-5; 8 nucleotides agree with TRBD1. The CDR3 is made up of 15 amino acids. V gave up 2 bases and J gave up 2 bases; unmatched junction bases: 2. Germline V lookup: CDR1 SGHVS, CDR2 FNYEAQ.

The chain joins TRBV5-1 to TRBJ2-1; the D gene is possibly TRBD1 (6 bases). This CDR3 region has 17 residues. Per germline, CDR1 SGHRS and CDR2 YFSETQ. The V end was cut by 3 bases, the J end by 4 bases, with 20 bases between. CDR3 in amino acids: CASSSSSEQGYYNEQFF. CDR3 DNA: TGCGCCAGCAGCTCCTCAAGCGAACAGGGATATTACAATGAGCAGTTCTTC.

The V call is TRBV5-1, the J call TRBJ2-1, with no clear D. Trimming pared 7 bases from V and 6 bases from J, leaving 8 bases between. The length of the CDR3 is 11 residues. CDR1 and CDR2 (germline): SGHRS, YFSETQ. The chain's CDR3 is CASGDFNEQFF. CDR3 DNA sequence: TGCGCCAGCGGTGACTTCAATGAGCAGTTCTTC.

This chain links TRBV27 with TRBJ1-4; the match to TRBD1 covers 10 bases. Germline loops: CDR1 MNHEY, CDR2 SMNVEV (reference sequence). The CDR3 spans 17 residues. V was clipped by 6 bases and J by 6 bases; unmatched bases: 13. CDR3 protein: CASSFLRDRGLDEKLFF. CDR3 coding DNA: TGTGCCAGCAGCTTCCTCCGGGACAGGGGCTTGGATGAAAAACTGTTTTTT.

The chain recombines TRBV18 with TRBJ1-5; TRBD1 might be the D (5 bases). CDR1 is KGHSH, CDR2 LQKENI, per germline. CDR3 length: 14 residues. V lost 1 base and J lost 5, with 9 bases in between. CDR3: CASSPQGEDQPQHF. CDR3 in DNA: TGTGCCAGCTCACCACAAGGGGAGGATCAGCCCCAGCATTTT.

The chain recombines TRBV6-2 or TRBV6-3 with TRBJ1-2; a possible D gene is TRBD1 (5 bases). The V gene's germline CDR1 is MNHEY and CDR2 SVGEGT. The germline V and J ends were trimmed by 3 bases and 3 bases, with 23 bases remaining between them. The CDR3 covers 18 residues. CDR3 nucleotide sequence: TGTGCCAGCAGTTATGATTGGCAGGGCGTGATTCAGGACTATGGCTACACCTTC. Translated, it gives CASSYDWQGVIQDYGYTF.

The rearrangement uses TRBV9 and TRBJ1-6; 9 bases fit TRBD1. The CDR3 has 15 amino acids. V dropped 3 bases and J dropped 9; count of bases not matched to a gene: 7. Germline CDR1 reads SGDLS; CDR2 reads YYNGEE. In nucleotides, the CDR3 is TGTGCCAGCAGCGAACGACAGGGGGTGGGTTCACCCCTCCACTTT. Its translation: CASSERQGVGSPLHF.

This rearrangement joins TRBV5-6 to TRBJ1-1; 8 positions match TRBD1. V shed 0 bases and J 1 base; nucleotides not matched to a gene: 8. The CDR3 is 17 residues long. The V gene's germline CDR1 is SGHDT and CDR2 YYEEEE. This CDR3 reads CASSLVRGQESNTEAFF. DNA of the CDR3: TGTGCCAGCAGCTTGGTCAGGGGGCAAGAGTCGAACACTGAAGCTTTCTTT.

The CDR3 reads CASSEIYHRGTTQYF. The CDR3, as DNA: TGTGCCAGCAGTGAAATTTACCATCGGGGTACCACGCAGTATTTT. J is TRBJ2-3 and V is TRBV6-1, with D possibly being TRBD2 (5 bases). This CDR3 comprises 15 residues. The V gene lost 2 bases and the J gene lost 9 bases, with 18 bases spanning the gap. CDR1 MNHNS and CDR2 SASEGT come from the germline V gene.

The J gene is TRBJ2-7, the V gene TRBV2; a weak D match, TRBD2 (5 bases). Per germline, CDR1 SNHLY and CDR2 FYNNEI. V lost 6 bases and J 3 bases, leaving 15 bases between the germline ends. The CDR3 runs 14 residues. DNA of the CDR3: TGTGCCAGCAGAGGGCTCGCCGGGGACTACGAGCAGTACTTC. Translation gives CASRGLAGDYEQYF.

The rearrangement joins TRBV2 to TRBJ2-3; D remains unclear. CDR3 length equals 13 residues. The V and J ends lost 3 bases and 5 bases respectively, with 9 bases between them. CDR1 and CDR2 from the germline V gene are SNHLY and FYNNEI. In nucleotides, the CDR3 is TGTGCCAGCAGTGACTCCGGGTTAGATACGCAGTATTTT. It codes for CASSDSGLDTQYF. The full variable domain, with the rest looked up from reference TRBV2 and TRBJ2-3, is EPEVTQTPSHQVTQMGQEVILRCVPISNHLYFYWYRQILGQKVEFLVSFYNNEISEKSEIFDDQFSVERPDGSNFTLKIRSTKLEDSAMYFCASSDSGLDTQYFGPGTRLTVL.